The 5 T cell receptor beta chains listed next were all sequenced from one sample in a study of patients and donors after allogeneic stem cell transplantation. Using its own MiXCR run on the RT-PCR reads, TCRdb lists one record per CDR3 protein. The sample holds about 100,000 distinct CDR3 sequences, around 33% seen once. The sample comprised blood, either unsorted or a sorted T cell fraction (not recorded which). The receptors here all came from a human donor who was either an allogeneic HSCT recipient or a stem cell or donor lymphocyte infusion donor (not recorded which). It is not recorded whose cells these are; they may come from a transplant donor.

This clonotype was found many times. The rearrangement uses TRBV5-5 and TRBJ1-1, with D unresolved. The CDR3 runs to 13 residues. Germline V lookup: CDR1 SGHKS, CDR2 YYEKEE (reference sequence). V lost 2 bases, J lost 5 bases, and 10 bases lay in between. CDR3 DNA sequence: TGTGCCAGCAGCTTTGTTGGAGGAACTGAAGCTTTCTTT. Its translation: CASSFVGGTEAFF.

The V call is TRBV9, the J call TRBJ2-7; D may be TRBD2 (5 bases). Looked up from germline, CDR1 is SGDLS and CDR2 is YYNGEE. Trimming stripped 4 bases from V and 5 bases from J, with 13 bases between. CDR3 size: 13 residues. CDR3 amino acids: CASSRDFRDEQYF. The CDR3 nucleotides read TGTGCCAGCAGCCGGGATTTTAGGGACGAGCAGTACTTC. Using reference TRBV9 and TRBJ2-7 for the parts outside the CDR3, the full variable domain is DSGVTQTPKHLITATGQRVTLRCSPRSGDLSVYWYQQSLDQGLQFLIQYYNGEERAKGNILERFSAQQFPDLHSELNLSSLELGDSALYFCASSRDFRDEQYFGPGTRLTVT.

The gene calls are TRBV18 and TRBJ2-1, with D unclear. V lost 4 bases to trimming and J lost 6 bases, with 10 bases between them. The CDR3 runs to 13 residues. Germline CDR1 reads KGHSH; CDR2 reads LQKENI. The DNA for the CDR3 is TGTGCCAGCTCACTCACAGTGAGCAATGAGCAGTTCTTC. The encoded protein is CASSLTVSNEQFF.

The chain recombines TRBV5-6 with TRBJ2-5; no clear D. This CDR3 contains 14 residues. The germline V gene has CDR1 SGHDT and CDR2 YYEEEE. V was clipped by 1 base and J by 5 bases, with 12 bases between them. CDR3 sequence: CASSLFTVGETQYF. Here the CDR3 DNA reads TGTGCCAGCAGCTTGTTCACTGTAGGGGAGACCCAGTACTTC.

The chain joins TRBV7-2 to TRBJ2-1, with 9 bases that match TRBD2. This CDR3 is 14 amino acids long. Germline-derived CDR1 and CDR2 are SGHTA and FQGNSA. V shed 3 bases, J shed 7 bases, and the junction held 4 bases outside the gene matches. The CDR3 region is CASSFGLAHNEQFF. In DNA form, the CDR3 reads TGTGCCAGCAGCTTCGGACTAGCGCATAATGAGCAGTTCTTC. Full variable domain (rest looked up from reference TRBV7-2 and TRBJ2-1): GAGVSQSPSNKVTEKGKDVELRCDPISGHTALYWYRQSLGQGLEFLIYFQGNSAPDKSGLPSDRFSAERTGGSVSTLTIQRTQQEDSAVYLCASSFGLAHNEQFFGPGTRLTVL.